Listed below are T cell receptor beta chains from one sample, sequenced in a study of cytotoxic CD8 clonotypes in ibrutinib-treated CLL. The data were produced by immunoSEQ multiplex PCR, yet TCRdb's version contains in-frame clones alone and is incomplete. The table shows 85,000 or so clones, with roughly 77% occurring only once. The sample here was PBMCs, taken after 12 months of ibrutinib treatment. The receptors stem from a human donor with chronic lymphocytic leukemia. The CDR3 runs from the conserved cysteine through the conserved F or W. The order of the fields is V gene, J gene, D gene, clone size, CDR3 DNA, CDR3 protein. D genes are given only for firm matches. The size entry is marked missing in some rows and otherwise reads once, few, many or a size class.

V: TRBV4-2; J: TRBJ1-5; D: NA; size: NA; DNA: TGTGCCAGCAGCCAAGATGGGGTTGGGGATCAGCCCCAGCATTTT; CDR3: CASSQDGVGDQPQHF
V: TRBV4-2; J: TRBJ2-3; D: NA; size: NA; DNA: TGTGCCAGCAGCCAAGGGGCGGAAGGGTGGATTAGCACAGATACGCAGTATTTT; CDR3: CASSQGAEGWISTDTQYF
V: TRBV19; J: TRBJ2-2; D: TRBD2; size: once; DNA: TGTGCCAGTAGAGAGACTAGCGGGAGGATTTATACCGGGGAGCTGTTTTTT; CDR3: CASRETSGRIYTGELFF
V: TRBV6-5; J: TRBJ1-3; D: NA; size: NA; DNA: TGTGCCAGCAGTTACGGTTCGGTCTCTGGAAACACCATATATTTT; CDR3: CASSYGSVSGNTIYF
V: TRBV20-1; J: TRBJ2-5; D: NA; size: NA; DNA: TGCAGTGTGGTTGCGGAGGAGACCCAGTACTTC; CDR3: CSVVAEETQYF
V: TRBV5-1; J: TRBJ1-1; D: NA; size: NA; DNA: TGCGCCAGCTGGGGGCAAACCAACACTGAAGCTTTCTTT; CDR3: CASWGQTNTEAFF
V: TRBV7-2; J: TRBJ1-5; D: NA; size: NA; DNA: TGTGCCAGCAGCTTCGGGCGGGATCAGCCCCAGCATTTT; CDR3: CASSFGRDQPQHF
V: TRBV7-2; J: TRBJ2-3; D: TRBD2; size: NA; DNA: TGTGCCAGCAGCCCCCGAGCGGGGGCAGATACGCAGTATTTT; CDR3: CASSPRAGADTQYF
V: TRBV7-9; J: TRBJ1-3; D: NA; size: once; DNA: TGTGCCAGCAGCCTTGCGGGGATCTCTGGAAACACCATATATTTT; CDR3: CASSLAGISGNTIYF
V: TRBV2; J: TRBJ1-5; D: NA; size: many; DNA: TGTGCCAGCAGTGAACTGGGGGGCGGTCAGCCCCAGCATTTT; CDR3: CASSELGGGQPQHF
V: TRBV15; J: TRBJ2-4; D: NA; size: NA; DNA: TGTGCCACCAGCAGAAAAGAGGTTCCCAGGGGACTAGCCAAAAACATTCAGTACTTC; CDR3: CATSRKEVPRGLAKNIQYF
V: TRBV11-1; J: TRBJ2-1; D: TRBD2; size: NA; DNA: TGTGCCAGCAGCTTAGTAGGACTAGCGGGGGGCCCCTACAATGAGCAGTTCTTC; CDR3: CASSLVGLAGGPYNEQFF
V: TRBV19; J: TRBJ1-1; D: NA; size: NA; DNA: TGTGCCAGTAGCGCCGTGACAGGAGAAACTGAAGCTTTCTTT; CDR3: CASSAVTGETEAFF
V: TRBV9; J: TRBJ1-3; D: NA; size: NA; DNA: TGTGCCAGCAGCCCCTGGGGAACCCCTGGAAACACCATATATTTT; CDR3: CASSPWGTPGNTIYF
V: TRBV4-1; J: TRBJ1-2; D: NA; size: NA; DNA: TGCGCCAGCAGCCCCTGGTGGTCGAACTATGGCTACACCTTC; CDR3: CASSPWWSNYGYTF
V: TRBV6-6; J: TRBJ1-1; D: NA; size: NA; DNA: TGTGCCAGCAGTTACTCTGCAGGGCTGGCTGAAGCTTTCTTT; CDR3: CASSYSAGLAEAFF
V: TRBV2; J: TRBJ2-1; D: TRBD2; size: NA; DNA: TGTGCCAGCGGGAGTGGTAGCGGGGAGTTCTTC; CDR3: CASGSGSGEFF
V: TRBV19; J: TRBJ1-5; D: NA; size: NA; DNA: TGTGCCAGTAGTATTGGGAAAAATCAGCCCCAGCATTTT; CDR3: CASSIGKNQPQHF
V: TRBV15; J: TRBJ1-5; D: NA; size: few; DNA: TGTGCCACCAGCAGAGATTTGCGGGGGGATCAGCCCCAGCATTTT; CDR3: CATSRDLRGDQPQHF
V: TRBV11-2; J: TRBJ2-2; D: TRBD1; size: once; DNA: TGTGCCAGCAGCTGGACAGGGGTTGGGGACACCGGGGAGCTGTTTTTT; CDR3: CASSWTGVGDTGELFF
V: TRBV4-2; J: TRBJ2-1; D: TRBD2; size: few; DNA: TGTGCCAGCAGCCAAGAGGGACTAGCGGGGGTCCCGAGCTCCTACAATGAGCAGTTCTTC; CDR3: CASSQEGLAGVPSSYNEQFF
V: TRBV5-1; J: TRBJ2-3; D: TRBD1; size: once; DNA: TGCGCCAGCAGGGAATCCGGGACAGGCGGCACAGATACGCAGTATTTT; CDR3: CASRESGTGGTDTQYF
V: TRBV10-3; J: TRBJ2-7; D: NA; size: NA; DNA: TGTGCCATCAGCTCCGGGACAACGAGCTCCTACGAGCAGTACTTC; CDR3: CAISSGTTSSYEQYF
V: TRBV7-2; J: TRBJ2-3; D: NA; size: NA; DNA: TGTGCCAGCAGCTTCTTGGACAGCACAGATACGCAGTATTTT; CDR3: CASSFLDSTDTQYF
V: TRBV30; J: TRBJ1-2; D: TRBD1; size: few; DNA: TGTGCCAGAGGACAGGGGTGGGAAGGCTACACCTTC; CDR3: CARGQGWEGYTF
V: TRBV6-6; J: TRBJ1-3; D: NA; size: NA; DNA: TGTGCCAGCAGTTCAGGGAGCTCTGGAAACACCATATATTTT; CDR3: CASSSGSSGNTIYF
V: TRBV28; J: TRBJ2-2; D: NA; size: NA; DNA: TGTGCCAGCAGCTATCCCGGGCCTCACACCGGGGAGCTGTTTTTT; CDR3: CASSYPGPHTGELFF
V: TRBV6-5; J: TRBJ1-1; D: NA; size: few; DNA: TGTGCCAGCAGCTACGGTGGAGGTGGTGAAGCTTTCTTT; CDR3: CASSYGGGGEAFF
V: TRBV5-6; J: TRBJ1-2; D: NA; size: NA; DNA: TGTGCCAGCAACTTGTATTATGGCTACACCTTC; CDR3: CASNLYYGYTF
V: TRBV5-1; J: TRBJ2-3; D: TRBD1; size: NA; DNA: TGCGCCAGCAGCTTGGTTGCAGGGGGCGGGTCAGATACGCAGTATTTT; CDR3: CASSLVAGGGSDTQYF
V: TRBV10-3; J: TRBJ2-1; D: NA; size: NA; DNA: TGTGCCATCAGTGAAAGGGATGAGCAGTTCTTC; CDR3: CAISERDEQFF
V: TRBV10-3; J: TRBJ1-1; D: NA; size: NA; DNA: TGTGCCATCAGTGGTGGGGTCGGGACGCTCATTGGCACTGAAGCTTTCTTT; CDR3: CAISGGVGTLIGTEAFF
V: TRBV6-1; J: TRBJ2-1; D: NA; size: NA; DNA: TGTGCCAGCAGCGAACGGGGCCCCTTCTCCTACAATGAGCAGTTCTTC; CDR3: CASSERGPFSYNEQFF
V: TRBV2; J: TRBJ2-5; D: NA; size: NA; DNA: TGTGCCAGCAGTGTGGACCCGGGGGAGACCCAGTACTTC; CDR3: CASSVDPGETQYF
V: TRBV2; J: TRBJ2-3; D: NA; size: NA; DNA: TGTGCCAGCAGTGAGGGAGGGGGGAGCGGGGATACGCAGTATTTT; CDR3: CASSEGGGSGDTQYF
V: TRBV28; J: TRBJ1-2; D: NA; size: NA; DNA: TGTGCCAGCAGTTCCCCCTCATATGGCCACTATGGCTACACCTTC; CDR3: CASSSPSYGHYGYTF
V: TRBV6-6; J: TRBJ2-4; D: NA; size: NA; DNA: TGTGCCAGCAGTTACGAGGGCAGGGACATTCAGTACTTC; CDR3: CASSYEGRDIQYF
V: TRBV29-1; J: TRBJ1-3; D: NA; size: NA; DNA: TGCAGCGTTGAAGCGGCCGCGGCTGGAAACACCATATATTTT; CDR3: CSVEAAAAGNTIYF
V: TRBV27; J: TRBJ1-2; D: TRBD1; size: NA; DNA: TGTGCCAGCAGTCCCCGACAGGGGGGGGTCTATGGCTACACCTTC; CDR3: CASSPRQGGVYGYTF
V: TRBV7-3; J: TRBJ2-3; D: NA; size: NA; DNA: TGTGCCAGCAGCTTATCGGCTAGCACAGATACGCAGTATTTT; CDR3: CASSLSASTDTQYF
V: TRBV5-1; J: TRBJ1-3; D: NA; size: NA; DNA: TGCGCCAGCAGCTCTGAGGACGGACCAAACACCATATATTTT; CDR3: CASSSEDGPNTIYF
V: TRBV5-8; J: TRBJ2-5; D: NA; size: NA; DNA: TGTGCCAGCAGTGACCCGGGGGCGGAGACCCAGTACTTC; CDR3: CASSDPGAETQYF
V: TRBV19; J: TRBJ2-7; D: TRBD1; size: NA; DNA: TGTGCCAGCTCCGGGACAGGTACCCTTGAGCAGTACTTC; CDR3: CASSGTGTLEQYF
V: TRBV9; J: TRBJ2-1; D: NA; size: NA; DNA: TGTGCCAGCAGCGCCCGGGCGGGTGAGCAGTTCTTC; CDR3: CASSARAGEQFF
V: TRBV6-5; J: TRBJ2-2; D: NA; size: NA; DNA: TGTGCCAGCAGTTGGCAGCACTCCGCGAACACCGGGGAGCTGTTTTTT; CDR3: CASSWQHSANTGELFF
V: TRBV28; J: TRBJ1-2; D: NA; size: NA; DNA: TGTGCCAGCAGGTCCGGGACCGCGGAGGTTGGGGGCTACACCTTC; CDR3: CASRSGTAEVGGYTF
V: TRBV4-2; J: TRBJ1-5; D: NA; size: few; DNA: TGTGCCAGCAGCCAAGGCCCAGATCAGCCCCAGCATTTT; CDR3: CASSQGPDQPQHF
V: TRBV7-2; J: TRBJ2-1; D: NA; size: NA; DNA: TGTGCCAGCAGCTTAGCGCGGATCACTGAGCAGTTCTTC; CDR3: CASSLARITEQFF
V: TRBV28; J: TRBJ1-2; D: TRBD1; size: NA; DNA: TGTGCCAGCACCCCCGGGACAGTACTTGGCTACACCTTC; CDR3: CASTPGTVLGYTF
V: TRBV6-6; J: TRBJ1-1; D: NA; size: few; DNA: TGTGCCAGCAGCCCCGTCACTGAAGCTTTCTTT; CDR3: CASSPVTEAFF
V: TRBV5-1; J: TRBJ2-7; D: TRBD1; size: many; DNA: TGCGCCAGCAGCCCAGACAGGGTCCCCTACGAGCAGTACTTC; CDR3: CASSPDRVPYEQYF
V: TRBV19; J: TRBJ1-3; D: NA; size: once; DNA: TGTGCCAGTAGCCAGACAGAATGGCCCGCAGGAAACACCATATATTTT; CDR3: CASSQTEWPAGNTIYF
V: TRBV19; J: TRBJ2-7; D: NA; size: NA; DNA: TGTGCCAGTAGCTCCACCCGTTTCTACGAGCAGTACTTC; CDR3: CASSSTRFYEQYF
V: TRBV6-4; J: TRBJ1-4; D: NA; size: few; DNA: TGTGCCAGCAGTGACTCGGGACACCTTGCAACTAATGAAAAACTGTTTTTT; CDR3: CASSDSGHLATNEKLFF
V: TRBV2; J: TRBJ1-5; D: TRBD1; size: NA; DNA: TGTGCCAGCAGGGGGGACAGCGATCAGCCCCAGCATTTT; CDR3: CASRGDSDQPQHF
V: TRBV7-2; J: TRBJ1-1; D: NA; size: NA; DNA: TGTGCCAGCAGCTGGGCCGGCAGGCTTAACACTGAAGCTTTCTTT; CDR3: CASSWAGRLNTEAFF
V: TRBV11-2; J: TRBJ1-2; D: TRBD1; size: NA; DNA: TGTGCCAGCAGCCTGCAGGACAGGTCTAACTATGGCTACACCTTC; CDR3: CASSLQDRSNYGYTF
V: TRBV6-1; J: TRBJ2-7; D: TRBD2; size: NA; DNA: TGTGCCAGCAGTTCCCCCCTAGCGGGAGGGGACGAGCAGTACTTC; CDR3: CASSSPLAGGDEQYF
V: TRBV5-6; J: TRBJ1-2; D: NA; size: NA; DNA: TGTGCCAGCAGCCCCTCCCCCCCACTTGTCTATGGCTACACCTTC; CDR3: CASSPSPPLVYGYTF